This record concerns one TCR beta chain sequence. The record originates from a study of blood T cell repertoires in COVID-19. TCRdb keeps only in-frame clones here, not all; method: immunoSEQ multiplex PCR. The table has roughly 230,000 clones, roughly 84% seen once. Germline values: CDR1 MNHEY, CDR2 SVGAGI. The CDR3 contains 14 residues. Trimming cost V 6 bases and J 7 bases; bases outside gene matches: 9. Sequenced: PBMCs or T cells enriched from blood (not recorded which). The receptor comes from a middle-aged man who had recovered from COVID-19. The chain uses TRBV6-5 and TRBJ1-2; 9 nucleotides agree with TRBD1. CDR3 sequence reads: CASRRDRDGGGYTF. The CDR3 DNA sequence: TGTGCCAGCAGGCGGGACAGGGACGGCGGTGGCTACACCTTC.